This T cell receptor (beta chain) was sequenced during a study of T cell responses to AZD1222 COVID-19 vaccine. Overall study results and limits: Clonal diversity was possibly underestimated, and white British individuals and females predominated among donors. Spike was spanned by vaccine-associated CD4 TCRs, which were dominant at 160-218 and 743-854. Once two AZD1222 doses were given, Spike-specific TCR breadth and depth went up.

Here immunoSEQ multiplex PCR was the method, and the copy in TCRdb shows in-frame clones only, minus some. The table has nearly 110,000 clones, roughly 87% seen once. In regard to this clone: Its antigen remains unidentified.

The receptor was isolated from an adult who received the AZD1222 COVID-19 vaccine. The sequencing here drew on peripheral blood, taken 28 days after the second AZD1222 dose.

The CDR3 DNA reads as TGTGCCAGCAGGGCTTCTGGGGCGGGGGGACAAGAGACCCAGTACTTC. Translated, it gives CASRASGAGGQETQYF. This chain links TRBV2 with TRBJ2-5, with 8 bases matching TRBD2. The CDR3 is 16 residues long. The germline gives CDR1 SNHLY, CDR2 FYNNEI. V lost 6 bases and J lost 2; bases outside the gene matches: 11.